This TCR beta chain is from a study of T cell responses to AZD1222 COVID-19 vaccine. Background on the study: Second doses were pooled across both intervals (about 4 or about 12 weeks). Findings and caveats of the study: Increased Spike-specific TCR breadth and depth were observed after two AZD1222 doses.

Details on this clone: Its antigen is not identified.

The data were produced by immunoSEQ multiplex PCR, yet TCRdb's version contains in-frame clones alone and is incomplete. The data show 150,000 to 200,000 clones, around 92% seen once. Germline CDR1 is SGHTA and CDR2 is FQGNSA. The CDR3 covers 14 residues. The ends were cut back, 1 base at V and 5 bases at J, with 9 bases in the middle. The specimen was peripheral blood, collected on day 0 of AZD1222 vaccination. This sequence originates from an adult in good health. This rearrangement joins TRBV7-2 to TRBJ1-3; no clear D gene. The CDR3 spells CASSLEGGRNTIYF. CDR3 nucleotides: TGTGCCAGCAGCTTAGAAGGTGGGAGAAACACCATATATTTT. The whole variable domain, remainder taken from reference TRBV7-2 and TRBJ1-3, is GAGVSQSPSNKVTEKGKDVELRCDPISGHTALYWYRQSLGQGLEFLIYFQGNSAPDKSGLPSDRFSAERTGGSVSTLTIQRTQQEDSAVYLCASSLEGGRNTIYFGEGSWLTVV.